The text below deals with one T cell receptor (beta chain). CDR1 SGHTA and CDR2 FQGNSA come from the germline V gene. The CDR3 has 14 amino acids. After removal of 9 bases from V and 2 bases from J, the junction contained 9 bases not matched to a gene. This sample stems from a study of blood T cell repertoires in COVID-19. Only in-frame clones appear in the TCRdb table, and some are missing; sequencing was by immunoSEQ multiplex PCR. The table lists about 180,000 clones, roughly nine tenths of them singletons. J is TRBJ2-7 and V is TRBV7-2, with 8 positions matching TRBD2. This clonotype was sampled from a woman in her thirties or forties with acute COVID-19. Input material: PBMCs or T cells enriched from blood (not recorded which). The CDR3 is CASRPGLGAYEQYF. As DNA, the CDR3 is TGTGCCAGTCGCCCGGGACTAGGAGCCTACGAGCAGTACTTC. Based on the CDR3 plus reference TRBV7-2 and TRBJ2-7, the full variable domain is GAGVSQSPSNKVTEKGKDVELRCDPISGHTALYWYRQSLGQGLEFLIYFQGNSAPDKSGLPSDRFSAERTGGSVSTLTIQRTQQEDSAVYLCASRPGLGAYEQYFGPGTRLTVT.